These T cell receptor beta chains were read from a single sample in a study of shared T cell receptors in the human thymus. Some clones are missing from TCRdb's copy, which holds only in-frame ones; the method was immunoSEQ multiplex PCR. The table has more than 550,000 clones, approximately 83% seen once; the top ten hold around 0.0094%. These sequences were also reported in another study, on human thymus T cells.

The sequencing input was thymocytes. These receptors originate from a girl less than two years old with a congenital heart defect. Each CDR3 is given with its conserved first and last residue. Each record gives: CDR3 length, J gene, D gene, clone size, V gene, CDR3 protein, CDR3 DNA. The D gene is left open where the match is weak. Where a row states a size, it is once, few, many or the class of an expanded clone; other rows omit it.

18 | TRBJ1-2 | TRBD1 | NA | TRBV5-6 | CASSFITTGTGINYGYTF | TGTGCCAGCAGCTTCATAACAACCGGGACAGGGATTAACTATGGCTACACCTTC
14 | TRBJ1-1 | TRBD1 | NA | TRBV29-1 | CSGTRTGLGTEAFF | TGCAGCGGTACTCGGACAGGGTTAGGCACTGAAGCTTTCTTT
13 | TRBJ1-2 | NA | few | TRBV5-1 | CASSLFSQGGYTF | TGCGCCAGCAGCTTGTTCTCCCAGGGGGGCTACACCTTC
16 | TRBJ2-5 | NA | NA | TRBV30 | CAWSVEGYCRGETQYF | TGTGCCTGGAGTGTAGAAGGGTATTGCAGGGGAGAGACCCAGTACTTC
19 | TRBJ1-6 | TRBD1 | NA | TRBV11-2 | CASSQPGTVRHEPNSPLHF | TGTGCCAGCAGCCAACCCGGGACAGTGAGACACGAACCGAATTCACCCCTCCACTTT
17 | TRBJ2-6 | NA | NA | TRBV29-1 | CSVESLEAVSGANVLTF | TGCAGCGTTGAATCTCTTGAGGCAGTCTCTGGGGCCAACGTCCTGACTTTC
20 | TRBJ2-4 | TRBD2 | NA | TRBV4-2 | CASSQLMASGGAYAKNIQYF | TGTGCCAGCAGCCAACTTATGGCGAGCGGGGGGGCCTACGCCAAAAACATTCAGTACTTC
14 | TRBJ2-3 | TRBD1 | NA | TRBV5-1 | CASSIRQGTDTQYF | TGCGCCAGCAGCATTCGACAGGGAACAGATACGCAGTATTTT
14 | TRBJ2-5 | NA | NA | TRBV6-5 | CASSYSGFSETQYF | TGTGCCAGCAGTTACTCCGGGTTTTCAGAGACCCAGTACTTC
14 | TRBJ2-1 | NA | NA | TRBV7-2 | CASSLRGSYNEQFF | TGTGCCAGCAGCTTAAGGGGCTCCTACAATGAGCAGTTCTTC
13 | TRBJ1-1 | NA | NA | TRBV6-5 | CASSSYLNTEAFF | TGTGCCAGCAGTTCTTATTTGAACACTGAAGCTTTCTTT
19 | TRBJ2-1 | NA | once | TRBV10-3 | CATKGDSLRGKSSYNEQFF | TGTGCCACTAAGGGAGACAGCCTTCGGGGGAAAAGCTCCTACAATGAGCAGTTCTTC
22 | TRBJ1-5 | TRBD1 | NA | TRBV14 | CASSQDLNWSGTAFHSNQPQHF | TGTGCCAGCAGCCAAGATCTGAATTGGTCCGGGACAGCATTCCATAGCAATCAGCCCCAGCATTTT
11 | TRBJ1-1 | NA | NA | TRBV6-5 | CASRDSWEAFF | TGTGCCAGCAGAGACAGTTGGGAAGCTTTCTTT
15 | TRBJ1-1 | NA | once | TRBV29-1 | CSVEDLGVWNTEAFF | TGCAGCGTTGAAGATTTAGGGGTATGGAACACTGAAGCTTTCTTT
17 | TRBJ2-7 | TRBD1 | NA | TRBV5-1 | CASSWPSPGQGPYEQYF | TGCGCCAGCAGCTGGCCCAGCCCGGGACAGGGACCTTACGAGCAGTACTTC
14 | TRBJ2-7 | NA | NA | TRBV6-6 | CASSYSPGRYEQYF | TGTGCCAGCAGTTATTCTCCAGGGCGCTACGAGCAGTACTTC
18 | TRBJ1-2 | TRBD1 | NA | TRBV4-2 | CASSSHRDRSKSHYGYTF | TGTGCCAGCAGCTCTCACCGGGACAGGTCAAAATCCCATTATGGCTACACCTTC
16 | TRBJ1-2 | TRBD1 | NA | TRBV13 | CATMTGPSIRSGGYTF | TGTGCCACCATGACAGGGCCTAGTATACGGAGCGGTGGCTACACCTTC
18 | TRBJ2-5 | TRBD2 | NA | TRBV27 | CASSLTSGRGAKSRTQYF | TGTGCCAGCAGTCTTACTAGCGGGCGTGGAGCCAAGAGCCGGACCCAGTACTTC
15 | TRBJ1-5 | NA | few | TRBV6-1 | CASSYQGNSNQPQHF | TGTGCCAGCAGCTACCAGGGTAATAGCAATCAGCCCCAGCATTTT
18 | TRBJ1-3 | NA | NA | TRBV7-2 | CASSLVGRGPYSGNTIYF | TGTGCCAGCAGCTTAGTCGGTCGAGGGCCCTACTCTGGAAACACCATATATTTT
17 | TRBJ1-3 | TRBD1 | NA | TRBV5-5 | CASSLGPGQGPRNTIYF | TGTGCCAGCAGCTTGGGCCCCGGACAGGGGCCCCGAAACACCATATATTTT
20 | TRBJ2-7 | TRBD1 | few | TRBV28 | CASSLCIEGGTGVMTYEQYF | TGTGCCAGCAGTTTATGCATTGAAGGGGGGACAGGCGTCATGACCTACGAGCAGTACTTC
12 | TRBJ1-5 | NA | NA | TRBV6-6 | CASSPRAPPQHF | TGTGCCAGCAGCCCGCGGGCCCCGCCCCAGCATTTT
15 | TRBJ1-2 | TRBD1 | NA | TRBV5-5 | CASSLDQGDNYGYTF | TGTGCCAGCAGCTTGGATCAGGGGGATAACTATGGCTACACCTTC
16 | TRBJ2-3 | NA | NA | TRBV14 | CASSQRLFDYSDTQYF | TGTGCCAGCAGCCAGCGACTATTCGACTATTCAGATACGCAGTATTTT
15 | TRBJ2-7 | TRBD1 | NA | TRBV5-5 | CASSIRGTGGDEQYF | TGTGCCAGCAGCATCCGGGGGACAGGTGGTGACGAGCAGTACTTC
13 | TRBJ2-2 | NA | NA | TRBV5-4 | CASRTKGAGELFF | TGTGCCAGCAGAACTAAAGGGGCCGGGGAGCTGTTTTTT
16 | TRBJ1-1 | NA | NA | TRBV21-1 | CASSKLRDSLNTEAFF | TGTGCCAGCAGCAAACTCCGGGACAGCTTGAACACTGAAGCTTTCTTT
14 | TRBJ2-1 | NA | NA | TRBV2 | CARRGLSRGHEQFF | TGTGCCAGACGGGGACTCTCTAGGGGTCATGAGCAGTTCTTC
18 | TRBJ2-5 | TRBD2 | NA | TRBV19 | CASRKRLAGGPYQETQYF | TGTGCCAGTAGAAAACGACTAGCGGGGGGCCCGTACCAAGAGACCCAGTACTTC
13 | TRBJ1-2 | NA | NA | TRBV9 | CASSVPGVVGYTF | TGTGCCAGCAGCGTACCCGGAGTCGTAGGCTACACCTTC
14 | TRBJ1-1 | NA | NA | TRBV6-5 | CASSYTGGHTEAFF | TGTGCCAGCAGTTACACCGGGGGGCACACTGAAGCTTTCTTT
17 | TRBJ2-3 | TRBD1 | NA | TRBV7-2 | CASSFVRDRDSTDTQYF | TGTGCCAGCAGCTTCGTTCGGGACAGGGATAGCACAGATACGCAGTATTTT
13 | TRBJ2-7 | TRBD1 | NA | TRBV5-1 | CASSSDRTGGRYF | TGCGCCAGCAGCTCGGACCGGACAGGGGGTCGATACTTC
16 | TRBJ2-1 | TRBD1 | NA | TRBV5-6 | CASSLRDRGRYNEQFF | TGTGCCAGCAGCTTACGCGACAGGGGAAGGTACAATGAGCAGTTCTTC
14 | TRBJ2-1 | NA | few | TRBV5-1 | CASSLDPLSDEQFF | TGCGCCAGCAGCTTGGACCCTCTGAGTGATGAGCAGTTCTTC
14 | TRBJ2-2 | NA | NA | TRBV27 | CASSFLASPGELFF | TGTGCCAGCAGTTTTTTAGCTAGCCCCGGGGAGCTGTTTTTT
14 | TRBJ2-3 | NA | NA | TRBV28 | CAAEGGSLPDTQYF | TGTGCCGCAGAGGGGGGGTCCCTCCCAGATACGCAGTATTTT
16 | TRBJ1-2 | TRBD1 | few | TRBV6-6 | CASSRIPGQGSYGYTF | TGTGCCAGCAGTCGTATTCCGGGACAGGGGAGCTATGGCTACACCTTC
15 | TRBJ2-7 | TRBD2 | NA | TRBV12-5 | CASGPYSGSHYEQYF | TGTGCTAGTGGTCCGTATAGCGGGTCCCACTACGAGCAGTACTTC
21 | TRBJ1-1 | TRBD1 | once | TRBV19 | CASSIQNRDRHNGILNTEAFF | TGTGCCAGTAGTATTCAGAATAGGGACAGACATAATGGGATTCTAAACACTGAAGCTTTCTTT
18 | TRBJ1-1 | NA | NA | TRBV6-1 | CASSEMGGYVLGHTEAFF | TGTGCCAGCAGTGAAATGGGGGGTTATGTTCTTGGGCACACTGAAGCTTTCTTT
12 | TRBJ1-1 | TRBD1 | NA | TRBV19 | CASVQGRTEAFF | TGTGCCAGTGTACAGGGGAGGACTGAAGCTTTCTTT
15 | TRBJ2-1 | TRBD2 | NA | TRBV5-1 | CASSLESGGCNEQFF | TGCGCCAGCAGCTTGGAGAGCGGGGGGTGCAATGAGCAGTTCTTC
16 | TRBJ1-2 | NA | NA | TRBV5-4 | CASSLGGPYTNYGYTF | TGTGCCAGCAGCTTGGGGGGGCCATATACTAACTATGGCTACACCTTC
15 | TRBJ1-1 | TRBD1 | NA | TRBV27 | CASSSPRGKNTEAFF | TGTGCCAGCAGTTCCCCCAGGGGGAAGAACACTGAAGCTTTCTTT
14 | TRBJ2-7 | NA | NA | TRBV28 | CASSFSTGNYEQYF | TGTGCCAGCAGTTTCTCCACAGGGAACTACGAGCAGTACTTC
17 | TRBJ2-7 | NA | NA | TRBV7-2 | CASSLRQRALSVYEQYF | TGTGCCAGCAGCTTACGACAGCGAGCCCTCTCTGTCTACGAGCAGTACTTC
13 | TRBJ1-5 | NA | NA | TRBV5-1 | CASSLFGNQPQHF | TGCGCCAGCAGCTTGTTCGGCAATCAGCCCCAGCATTTT
18 | TRBJ1-2 | NA | NA | TRBV18 | CASSSSSGDKRQLYGYTF | TGTGCCAGCTCAAGTTCTAGTGGGGACAAGAGGCAACTCTATGGCTACACCTTC
15 | TRBJ1-5 | NA | few | TRBV6-5 | CASSSLPGVDQPQHF | TGTGCCAGCAGTTCTCTCCCGGGGGTGGATCAGCCCCAGCATTTT
14 | TRBJ2-7 | TRBD2 | NA | TRBV6-5 | CASSPGLAGALQYF | TGTGCCAGCAGCCCCGGACTAGCGGGGGCCCTCCAGTACTTC
14 | TRBJ2-5 | TRBD1 | NA | TRBV5-1 | CASSSRDRGTTQYF | TGCGCCAGCAGCTCCCGGGACAGGGGTACGACCCAGTACTTC